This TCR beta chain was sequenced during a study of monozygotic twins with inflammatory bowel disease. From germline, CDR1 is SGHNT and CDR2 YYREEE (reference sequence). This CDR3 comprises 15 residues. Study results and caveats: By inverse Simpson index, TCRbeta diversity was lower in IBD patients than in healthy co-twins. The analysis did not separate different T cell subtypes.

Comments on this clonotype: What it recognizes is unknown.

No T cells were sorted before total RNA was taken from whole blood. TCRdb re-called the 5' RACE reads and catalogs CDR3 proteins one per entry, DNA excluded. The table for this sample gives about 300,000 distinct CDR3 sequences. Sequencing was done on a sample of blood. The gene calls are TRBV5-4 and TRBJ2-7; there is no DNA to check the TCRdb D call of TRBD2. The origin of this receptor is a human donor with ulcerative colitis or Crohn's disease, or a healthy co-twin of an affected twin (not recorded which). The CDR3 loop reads CASSVPGTSGYEQYF.